Given below is one T cell receptor (beta chain) in context. What antigen it recognizes has not been identified. No much larger clone is present one base from it, and per-base qualities are unavailable. The time point label on this specimen signifies: peripheral blood 6 weeks after treatment start. A cohort of some 29 patients with locally advanced or metastatic urothelial carcinoma, treated at Memorial Sloan Kettering on a trial protocol, was included. Peripheral blood mononuclear cells were collected pretreatment and during treatment, with between 1 and 8 total time points obtained per patient. The Qiagen DNeasy Blood extraction kit was used to purify genomic DNA from total PBMCs and tumor samples. Collected pretreatment and during treatment, PBMCs were isolated and stored as previously described. This record comes from a study of PD-L1 blockade in urothelial cancer (dated by TCRdb to 2015 to 2018). Turning to the overall study: Every patient began therapy at some point between 2013 and 2015 and was given atezolizumab 1,200 mg intravenously every 3 weeks. Blood samples were analyzed at 3 weeks after treatment start (second dose) and at 6 weeks after treatment start. An exploratory multi-omic analysis was conducted of the somatic, immune and clinical correlates of response to PD-L1 blockade with atezolizumab in urothelial cancer. Pretreatment blood TCR-seq was available for twenty-nine patients, at least one posttreatment blood collection was obtained for some 25 patients, and tumor TCR-seq was available for some 25 patients. TCR sequencing covered pretreatment tumor samples and matched, serially collected peripheral blood taken before and after atezolizumab treatment. About 85% of the 29 patients were identified as males with urothelial cancer of bladder origin, and a prior smoking history was reported by 18 of 29 patients. Patients had an ECOG performance status of 0 or 1 and had received between 0 and 3 prior chemotherapy regimens. Blood samples gave median yields of about 150,000 T cells and 65,000 to 85,000 unique TCRs, along with a median clonality of about 0.084. Durable clinical benefit was defined as a progression-free survival longer than 6 months, and TCR features were additionally tested against progression-free survival and overall survival. Durable clinical benefit was achieved by nine patients but not by the remaining 20. In the same patients who had TCR sequencing, pretreatment tumors also underwent whole exome sequencing and RNA sequencing. Study-level results and caveats: Improved progression-free and overall survival was found to be associated with pretreatment peripheral blood TCR clonality below the median. Patients with durable benefit showed greater expansion of tumor-associated TCR clones in peripheral blood 3 weeks after starting treatment (n of about 22, p = 0.022). Small sample size (n ≈ 29) and many exploratory analyses mean the results are intended to be hypothesis-generating.

As encoded in the germline V gene, CDR1 is MGHDK while CDR2 is SYGVNS. The CDR3, cysteine through phenylalanine, is 18 amino acids long. Only the CDR3 part of the read is kept: 54 bases, read in frame from the first base. Trimming takes 8 bases from V and 5 bases from J, and the germline ends sit 27 bases apart. To estimate absolute template abundance from read counts, synthetic TCR analog templates were spiked into each PCR. Using the immunoSEQ assay, TCRbeta CDR3 regions were amplified from genomic DNA with bias-controlled V and J gene primers. Sequencing of rearranged TCRbeta segments was done at approximately 20X coverage. The authors' analysis ran thus. Sequencing errors were corrected by clustering and CDR3s were annotated against IMGT to assign V, D and J genes. Only productive TCRbeta rearrangements were used in downstream analyses, excluding out-of-frame or stop-codon sequences. To compute clonality, Shannon entropy was normalized by the log of the number of unique productive sequences and then subtracted from one. Fisher's exact test with Benjamini-Hochberg correction, using a cutoff of adjusted p below 0.01, was how clones that differed between time points or between blood and tumor were identified. In its TCRdb copy, this immuneACCESS table keeps in-frame sequences only and misses some clones. Where compared with another copy, unresolved V genes explain less than half of these, and the others have no known cause. D and trimming were read from the DNA, whereas the V and J calls and clone size are those reported in that table. For this sample there are some 51,000 clones; 88% appear just once. The top ten constitute roughly 2.5% of the sample.

The receptor's source is a man between 60 and 70 years old with urothelial cancer. The V and J genes are TRBV25-1 and TRBJ1-4, with TRBD1 perhaps the D gene, on 6 matching bases. This sample comprised PBMCs, obtained around atezolizumab (anti-PD-L1) treatment. DNA sequence: TGTGCCAGCGAGGGCGCGAGGGGGGGGTTCGAGGAAAATGAAAAACTGTTTTTT. Its translation reads: CASEGARGGFEENEKLFF.